The 10 T cell receptor beta chains listed next were all sequenced from one sample in a study of T cell responses to AZD1222 COVID-19 vaccine. Profiling relied on immunoSEQ multiplex PCR, and the TCRdb table lists in-frame clones only, not all of them. The data show approximately 100,000 clones, roughly nine tenths seen once. Sequences were derived from peripheral blood, sampled on day 0 of AZD1222 vaccination. The origin of the receptors is an adult in good health.

Comment on this clone: One end of the junction varies from germline; a read error may be responsible. This sequence joins TRBV2 and TRBJ2-4; 10 nucleotides line up with TRBD2. This CDR3 has 14 amino acids. The germline CDR1 and CDR2 sequences are SNHLY and FYNNEI. Written as DNA, the CDR3 is TGTGCCAGCAGTGAAACAGCGGGGGGGCCTTTGTCCCACTTC. Protein product: CASSETAGGPLSHF.

J is TRBJ2-5 and V is TRBV5-4; 14 bases align to TRBD2. The CDR3 runs 17 residues. After removal of 4 bases from V and 2 bases from J, the junction contained 7 bases not matched to a gene. CDR1 and CDR2 from the germline V gene are SGHNT and YYREEE (reference sequence). CDR3 sequence: CASSPPGTSGGQETQYF. CDR3 coding DNA: TGTGCCAGCAGCCCGCCCGGGACTAGCGGGGGACAAGAGACCCAGTACTTC.

The CDR3 region is CASSDVRQGGNQPQHF. For the CDR3, the DNA is TGTGCCAGTAGCGACGTTAGACAGGGCGGCAATCAGCCCCAGCATTTT. The chain recombines TRBV19 with TRBJ1-5; 7 bases map to TRBD1. The CDR3 consists of 16 residues. The germline V gene encodes CDR1 LNHDA and CDR2 SQIVND (reference sequence). The V gene end was trimmed by 6 bases and the J gene end by 2 bases; junction bases not matched to a gene: 10.

V usage is TRBV19 and J usage is TRBJ1-6, with D maybe TRBD1 (5 bases). The CDR3 has 15 amino acids. V was cut by 7 bases and J by 10 bases, with 20 bases left in between. From germline, CDR1 is LNHDA and CDR2 SQIVND (reference sequence). DNA of the CDR3: TGTGCCAGTACCTTGACAGCTGGGTCAGGATCACCCCTCCACTTT. This gives the protein CASTLTAGSGSPLHF. Full variable domain (missing parts from reference TRBV19 and TRBJ1-6): DGGITQSPKYLFRKEGQNVTLSCEQNLNHDAMYWYRQDPGQGLRLIYYSQIVNDFQKGDIAEGYSVSREKKESFPLTVTSAQKNPTAFYLCASTLTAGSGSPLHFGNGTRLTVT.

J is TRBJ1-2 and V is TRBV5-1, with 9 positions matching TRBD1. The CDR3 is 15 residues long. After removal of 1 base from V and 6 bases from J, the junction contained 7 bases not matched to a gene. Germline loops: CDR1 SGHRS, CDR2 YFSETQ. DNA of the CDR3: TGCGCCAGCAGCTTGAATACAGGGGGCTGGAATGGCTACACCTTC. Encoded protein: CASSLNTGGWNGYTF.

This rearrangement joins TRBV9 to TRBJ1-1, with D possibly TRBD1 on 5 matching bases. The CDR3 runs to 14 residues. Trimming pared 0 bases from V and 2 bases from J, leaving 8 bases between. Germline CDR1 is SGDLS and CDR2 is YYNGEE. The CDR3 loop reads CASSVGWGNTEAFF. CDR3 DNA: TGTGCCAGCAGCGTAGGGTGGGGCAACACTGAAGCTTTCTTT.

DNA for the CDR3: TGTGCCAGCAGCTTCCTTACCGGGGAGCTGTTTTTT. It translates to CASSFLTGELFF. The chain employs TRBV5-4 and TRBJ2-2; D gene unclear. The V and J ends lost 2 bases and 5 bases respectively, with 4 bases between them. This CDR3 has 12 residues. The germline V gene has CDR1 SGHNT and CDR2 YYREEE (reference sequence).

CDR3 sequence reads: CASSFKVFDTEAFF. The CDR3 DNA reads TGTGCCAGCAGCTTCAAAGTATTCGACACTGAAGCTTTCTTT. V usage is TRBV11-2 and J usage is TRBJ1-1; no clear D gene. V lost 3 bases and J 3 bases, leaving 11 bases between the germline ends. Germline values: CDR1 SGHAT, CDR2 FQNNGV. CDR3 size: 14 residues.

J is TRBJ2-5 and V is TRBV9; D is unresolved. This CDR3 is 15 amino acids long. Germline CDR1 is SGDLS and CDR2 is YYNGEE. Trimming took 0 bases from V and 1 from J, leaving 10 bases between them. The CDR3 region has the DNA TGTGCCAGCAGCGTAGACCCAGGCCTCCAAGAGACCCAGTACTTC. Translating it yields CASSVDPGLQETQYF.

The V gene is TRBV18, the J gene TRBJ2-5, with a possible D match to TRBD2 (5 bases). Trimming took 3 bases from V and 3 from J, leaving 14 bases between them. The CDR3 length is 15 residues. Germline CDR1 reads KGHSH; CDR2 reads LQKENI. The CDR3 here is CASSPGVQTKETQYF. CDR3 DNA: TGTGCCAGCTCACCGGGTGTGCAGACTAAAGAGACCCAGTACTTC.